Below, 15 T cell receptor beta chains from the same sample are listed, as sequenced in a study of PD-L1 blockade in urothelial cancer. Time point: pretreatment peripheral blood. Sequencing was performed with immunoSEQ multiplex PCR; in TCRdb, only in-frame clones are kept and a portion is missing. The data contain tens of thousands of clones, 60% to 85% of them singletons. Sample: PBMCs, taken around atezolizumab (anti-PD-L1) treatment. The source is a man aged 65 to 85 with urothelial cancer.

The CDR3 DNA follows: TGTGCCAGCAGTTTCCTCGGAGAAGAGACCCAGTACTTC. As protein: CASSFLGEETQYF. V is TRBV28 and J is TRBJ2-5; D is ambiguous. This CDR3 spans 13 amino acids. The germline gives CDR1 MDHEN, CDR2 SYDVKM. With 3 bases removed from V and 3 bases from J, the gap between germline ends came to 8 bases. Supplemented by reference TRBV28 and TRBJ2-5, the full variable domain reads DVKVTQSSRYLVKRTGEKVFLECVQDMDHENMFWYRQDPGLGLRLIYFSYDVKMKEKGDIPEGYSVSREKKERFSLILESASTNQTSMYLCASSFLGEETQYFGPGTRLLVL.

This rearrangement joins TRBV2 to TRBJ1-4; 8 bases match TRBD1. This CDR3 spans 14 amino acids. Germline trimming cut 4 bases from V and 8 bases from J; bases unmatched to any gene: 6. The germline gives CDR1 SNHLY, CDR2 FYNNEI. The CDR3 protein is CASSAGQGGEKLFF. The CDR3 region has the DNA TGTGCCAGCAGTGCAGGACAGGGAGGGGAAAAACTGTTTTTT.

The J gene is TRBJ2-2, the V gene TRBV19; D remains ambiguous. This CDR3 is 11 amino acids long. Trimming took 5 bases from V and 7 from J, leaving 5 bases between them. Germline V gene sequence: CDR1 LNHDA, CDR2 SQIVND (reference sequence). The CDR3 bases are TGTGCCAGTAGTTGGAGCGGGGAGCTGTTTTTT. Its protein is CASSWSGELFF.

The chain employs TRBV19 and TRBJ2-1, with 9 bases lining up with TRBD1. The CDR3 spans 16 residues. The J segment lost 9 bases and the V segment lost 2 bases, leaving 11 bases of the junction unmatched. Germline values: CDR1 LNHDA, CDR2 SQIVND (reference sequence). CDR3 sequence (DNA): TGTGCCAGTAGTATAAGGCAACAGGGGGCAAGAAGTGAGCAGTTCTTC. Protein product: CASSIRQQGARSEQFF.

The chain joins TRBV6-5 to TRBJ2-7; TRBD2 aligns across 9 bases. Germline V gene data show CDR1 as MNHEY and CDR2 as SVGAGI. Unmatched junction bases numbered 7, after V lost 5 bases and J lost 5 bases. The CDR3 contains 14 residues. The CDR3 region has the DNA TGTGCCAGCAGTCTTAGCGGGAGCACCGACGAGCAGTACTTC. The encoded protein is CASSLSGSTDEQYF.

V gene TRBV7-5 combines with J gene TRBJ2-3; the table's D gene call, TRBD2, was not cross checked with the DNA. TRBV7-5 is designated a pseudogene. This CDR3 is 14 amino acids long. CDR3 nucleotide sequence: TGTGCCAGAAGCCTCCGACTAGCGGTCTCGGAGAAGTATTTT. This codes for CARSLRLAVSEKYF.

The J gene is TRBJ2-7, the V gene TRBV5-1, with D maybe TRBD2 (6 bases). V gave up 0 bases and J gave up 7 bases, with 20 bases separating them. The CDR3 consists of 16 residues. CDR1 is SGHRS, CDR2 YFSETQ, per germline. CDR3 residues: CASSLATGADEGEQYF. The CDR3 DNA reads as TGCGCCAGCAGCTTGGCCACGGGAGCGGACGAAGGGGAGCAGTACTTC.

The chain carries TRBV5-1 and TRBJ1-2; D may be TRBD1 (6 bases). The CDR3 contains 14 residues. The germline V and J ends were trimmed by 0 bases and 1 base, with 7 bases remaining between them. Germline lookup yields CDR1 SGHRS and CDR2 YFSETQ. The CDR3 DNA reads as TGCGCCAGCAGCTTGGAGGGGGTTAACTATGGCTACACCTTC. Amino acids: CASSLEGVNYGYTF.

The chain is built from TRBV28 and TRBJ1-1, with D perhaps TRBD1 (6 bases). Trimming took 6 bases from V and 2 from J, leaving 40 bases between them. The CDR3 spans 23 residues. The V gene's germline CDR1 is MDHEN and CDR2 SYDVKM. The CDR3 reads CASSLFLWGQPNKTPGINTEAFF. Written as DNA, the CDR3 is TGTGCCAGCAGCCTCTTTCTCTGGGGACAACCCAACAAAACTCCAGGAATAAACACTGAAGCTTTCTTT.

The genes are TRBV19 and TRBJ2-7; 7 bases match TRBD2. The CDR3 length is 14 residues. Germline V CDR1 and CDR2: LNHDA, SQIVND (reference sequence). The V gene end was trimmed by 2 bases and the J gene end by 6 bases; junction bases not matched to a gene: 7. The CDR3 DNA reads TGTGCCAGTAGTATAACGGGAGGAGTACGCGAGCAGTACTTC. Amino acids: CASSITGGVREQYF.

The chain is built from TRBV30 and TRBJ2-1; 8 bases fit TRBD1. The V segment lost 1 base and the J segment 0 bases; nucleotides outside the gene matches: 5. CDR3 size: 16 residues. Germline values: CDR1 GTSNPN, CDR2 SVGIG (reference sequence). CDR3 amino acids: CAWSARDRSSYNEQFF. CDR3 nucleotides: TGTGCCTGGAGTGCCCGGGACAGGAGCTCCTACAATGAGCAGTTCTTC.

This clone has a handful of counts. This CDR3 reads CASSQPLPGQGSYGYTF. CDR3 sequence (DNA): TGCGCCAGCAGCCAACCCCTGCCGGGACAGGGGAGCTATGGCTACACCTTC. The chain uses TRBV4-1 and TRBJ1-2; 10 bases are a match to TRBD1. The CDR3 consists of 17 residues. Trimming cost V 2 bases and J 4 bases; bases outside gene matches: 10. The germline gives CDR1 MGHRA, CDR2 YSYEKL.

The chain links TRBV18 to TRBJ2-2, with 11 positions matching TRBD2. Unmatched junction bases numbered 6, after V lost 4 bases and J lost 5 bases. CDR3 length: 16 residues. Germline loops: CDR1 KGHSH, CDR2 LQKENI. CDR3 sequence: CASSLPLAGGTGELFF. The DNA for the CDR3 is TGTGCCAGCTCACTGCCCCTAGCGGGAGGAACCGGGGAGCTGTTTTTT.

This clone was seen only a few times. V is TRBV11-3 and J is TRBJ2-1, with D unresolved. Germline V gene sequence: CDR1 SGHNT, CDR2 YENEEA. V lost 1 base and J 5 bases, leaving 6 bases between the germline ends. The CDR3 sequence is 13 residues long. CDR3: CASSLGPNNEQFF. The CDR3 DNA sequence: TGTGCCAGCAGCTTAGGGCCGAACAATGAGCAGTTCTTC.

This chain connects TRBV5-1 to TRBJ2-7, with 11 nucleotides matching TRBD1. This CDR3 comprises 15 residues. Germline V gene lookup returns CDR1 SGHRS and CDR2 YFSETQ. The J segment lost 1 base and the V segment lost 4 bases, leaving 4 bases of the junction unmatched. The CDR3, as DNA: TGCGCCAGCAGCCCCCGGGACAGGGGGTCCTACGAGCAGTACTTC. It is translated as CASSPRDRGSYEQYF.